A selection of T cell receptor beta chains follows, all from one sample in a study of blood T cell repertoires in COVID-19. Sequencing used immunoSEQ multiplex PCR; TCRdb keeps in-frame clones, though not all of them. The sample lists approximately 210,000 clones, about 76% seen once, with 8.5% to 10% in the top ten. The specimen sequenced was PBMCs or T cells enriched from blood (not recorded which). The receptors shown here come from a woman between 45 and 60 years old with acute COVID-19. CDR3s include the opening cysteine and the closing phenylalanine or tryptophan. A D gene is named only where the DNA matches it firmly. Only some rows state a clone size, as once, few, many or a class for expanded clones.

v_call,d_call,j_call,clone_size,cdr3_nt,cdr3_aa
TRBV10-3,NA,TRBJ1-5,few,TGTGCCATCAGTGAGCGGCAGGGGAGTCGGGGCAATCAGCCCCAGCATTTT,CAISERQGSRGNQPQHF
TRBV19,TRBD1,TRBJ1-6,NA,TGTGCCAGTAGTATCTGGACAGGGGGCATCGAATCACCCCTCCACTTT,CASSIWTGGIESPLHF
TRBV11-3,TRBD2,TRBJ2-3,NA,TGTGCCAGCAGCCCGGGACTAGCGGGAGGGCCAGATACGCAGTATTTT,CASSPGLAGGPDTQYF
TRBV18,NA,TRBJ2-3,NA,TGTGCCAGCTCACCACAGGGAGGAGGCACAGATACGCAGTATTTT,CASSPQGGGTDTQYF
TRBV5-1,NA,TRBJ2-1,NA,TGCGCCAGCAGCTTGGGCCCAGTCAGCTCCTACAATGAGCAGTTCTTC,CASSLGPVSSYNEQFF
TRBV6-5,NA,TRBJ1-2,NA,TGTGCCAGCAGATCACAGGAGGGATATGGCTACACCTTC,CASRSQEGYGYTF
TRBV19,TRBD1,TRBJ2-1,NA,TGTGCCAGTAGTATAGATGCCGGACAGGGGGAAACCTTCTTC,CASSIDAGQGETFF
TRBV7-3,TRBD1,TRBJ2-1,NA,TGTGCCAGCAGCCCCGGGACAGGTTTCACCAATGAGCAGTTCTTC,CASSPGTGFTNEQFF
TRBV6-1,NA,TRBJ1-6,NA,TGTGCCAGCAGTGAAGGGTCCGCTAGCTCCTATAATTCACCCCTCCACTTT,CASSEGSASSYNSPLHF
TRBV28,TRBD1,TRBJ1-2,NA,TGTGCCAGCAGCCGCACAGGGGGCACCTATGGCTACACCTTC,CASSRTGGTYGYTF
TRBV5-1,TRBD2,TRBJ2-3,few,TGCGCCAGCAGCTTGATGGGTAGCGGGGGCACAGATACGCAGTATTTT,CASSLMGSGGTDTQYF
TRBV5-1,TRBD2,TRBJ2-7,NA,TGCGCCAGCAGCAATAGGTCACTAGCGGGAGTTAGGTACGAGCAGTACTTC,CASSNRSLAGVRYEQYF
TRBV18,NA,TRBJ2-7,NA,TGTGCCAGCTCACCTCGGGGTGCCTACGAGCAGTACTTC,CASSPRGAYEQYF
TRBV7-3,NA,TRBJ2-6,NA,TGTGCCAGCAGCCGCGACAGATCGGGGGCCAACGTCCTGACTTTC,CASSRDRSGANVLTF
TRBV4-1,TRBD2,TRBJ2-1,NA,TGCGCCAGCAGCCTTAGCGGGGGGGGTTACAATGAGCAGTTCTTC,CASSLSGGGYNEQFF
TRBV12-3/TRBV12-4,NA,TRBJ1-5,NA,TGTGCCAGCAGCCTAGGGGTAGATCAGCCCCAGCATTTT,CASSLGVDQPQHF
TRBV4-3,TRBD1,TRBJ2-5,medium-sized,TGCGCCAGCAGCCAAGTCCAGGGGGCTTGGGAGACCCAGTACTTC,CASSQVQGAWETQYF